Here is one T cell receptor beta chain with its context. This clonotype was detected many times. Its antigen remains unidentified. No base-level quality is on record; no much larger clone is a single base apart. These data belong to a study of T cell repertoires in cytomegalovirus infection (dated by TCRdb to the late 2010s). At the level of the whole study: Recently identified HLA-C-restricted CMV epitopes, whose presentation resists viral immunomodulation, were targeted by peptide stimulations together with well-studied HLA-B-restricted epitopes. Donor HLA type was relevant to the analysis, as public TCR beta signatures indicated carriage of CMV infection together with the matching HLA type. General findings and caveats noted by the study authors: In the ex vivo response, HLA-C-restricted CMV-specific TCR beta clonotypes were dominant, and in two of eight donors the single most frequent clonotype came from this HLA-C-restricted group. In both this cohort and an independent cohort of under 450 donors, the cumulative frequency of public TCR beta family members distinguished carriers of CMV infection plus the relevant HLA type.

Sequencing relied on an Illumina HiSeq 1500. TCRdb reran the public reads through fastp at Q25 and MiXCR, keeping productive beta chains. Each entry merges the rows of one CDR3 protein and shows their most common DNA and genes. The sample records fewer than 850,000 distinct CDR3 sequences, under 35% of which are singletons. The ten largest clonotypes hold roughly 13% of the sample. The germline V gene yields SGHVS for CDR1 and FNYEAQ for CDR2. Measured from the cysteine to the phenylalanine, the CDR3 is 15 residues long. The retained sequence is limited to the CDR3, 45 bases, with the frame set at the first base. Trimming leaves V shorter by 5 bases and J shorter by 4 bases, with the junction holding 8 bases beyond the gene matches. Sample treatment or condition, as interpreted from the label and publication: in vitro stimulation with specific CMV peptide epitopes to enrich CMV-specific T cells.

The starting material was cultured CD8+ T cells from PBMCs, obtained from culture after CMV antigen stimulation. This receptor chain uses TRBV7-6 and TRBJ2-5, and TRBD2 matches 9 of the central bases. The sequence was collected from a human donor in good health (CMV status not recorded). Some clones in this sample may be carry-over from other donors' samples. The CDR3 region has the sequence CASSPLGGGGETQYF. The sequence in DNA is TGTGCCAGCAGCCCCCTTGGCGGGGGGGGAGAGACCCAGTACTTC.